One and the same sample provided the 30 T cell receptor beta chains below, sequenced in a study of T cells in Graves' hyperthyroidism and ophthalmopathy. Amplified regions were TCR beta CDR3 sequences from RNA transcripts. HTBI primers were employed in a first-round RT-PCR of the TCR CDR3. TCRdb independently ran MiXCR on the multiplex PCR reads; one entry per CDR3 protein. The repertoire holds about 640,000 distinct CDR3 sequences, with more than 20% as singletons. What was sequenced was blood. All receptors come from a man aged 25-45 years with Graves' ophthalmopathy.

This clonotype appeared many times. The chain uses TRBV11-2 and TRBJ2-7; no reliable D call. Trimming removed 3 bases at V and 7 bases at J, with 13 bases between. This CDR3 is 13 amino acids long. Per the germline V gene, CDR1 is SGHAT and CDR2 is FQNNGV. CDR3 sequence: CASSFTGMGEQYF. The CDR3 nucleotides are TGTGCCAGCAGCTTTACCGGTATGGGTGAGCAGTACTTC. The variable domain in full, with the rest retrieved from reference TRBV11-2 and TRBJ2-7, is EAGVAQSPRYKIIEKRQSVAFWCNPISGHATLYWYQQILGQGPKLLIQFQNNGVVDDSQLPKDRFSAERLKGVDSTLKIQPAKLEDSAVYLCASSFTGMGEQYFGPGTRLTVT.

The CDR3 DNA reads as TGTGCCAGCTCACCGGGACAGGAAAATCAGCCCCAGCATTTT. Protein sequence: CASSPGQENQPQHF. This sequence joins TRBV18 and TRBJ1-5; 8 positions agree with TRBD1. This CDR3 region has 14 residues. Per the germline V gene, CDR1 is KGHSH and CDR2 is LQKENI. The J segment lost 4 bases and the V segment lost 3 bases, leaving 2 bases of the junction unmatched.

Many counts were recorded for this clonotype. This chain joins TRBV11-2 and TRBJ1-1, with a possible D match to TRBD1 (5 bases). CDR1 and CDR2 from the germline V gene are SGHAT and FQNNGV. Deletions cut 5 bases from V and 5 bases from J, with 12 bases between. This CDR3 has 13 amino acids. CDR3 protein: CASSQSGGTEAFF. In nucleotides, the CDR3 is TGTGCCAGCAGCCAGTCGGGGGGAACTGAAGCTTTCTTT.

On this clonotype itself: The junction departs from the called germline gene at one end, perhaps through a read error. The chain combines TRBV6-9 with TRBJ2-2; possible D gene TRBD1, 5 bases. This CDR3 comprises 15 residues. CDR1 MNHGY and CDR2 SVAAGI come from the germline V gene. CDR3 bases: TGCGCCAGCAGTGAAGGGGTTCTGGGCACCGGGGAGCTGTTTTTT. Amino acid sequence: CASSEGVLGTGELFF.

This clonotype was seen repeatedly, ten times or more. The V call is TRBV28, the J call TRBJ2-1, with 10 bases lining up with TRBD2. Germline CDR1 is MDHEN and CDR2 is SYDVKM. V was pared by 1 base and J by 9 bases, with 6 bases of the junction left unmatched. This CDR3 is 15 amino acids long. The chain's CDR3 is CASSLLTSGRFEQFF. As DNA, the CDR3 is TGTGCCAGCAGTTTATTGACTAGCGGGCGGTTTGAGCAGTTCTTC. Filled out from reference TRBV28 and TRBJ2-1, the complete variable domain reads DVKVTQSSRYLVKRTGEKVFLECVQDMDHENMFWYRQDPGLGLRLIYFSYDVKMKEKGDIPEGYSVSREKKERFSLILESASTNQTSMYLCASSLLTSGRFEQFFGPGTRLTVL.

The table lists this clonotype with a few counts. The rearrangement links TRBV10-3 to TRBJ2-6; TRBD1 might be the D (5 bases). V was pared by 6 bases and J by 1 base, with 7 bases between. Germline-derived CDR1 and CDR2 are ENHRY and SYGVKD. The CDR3 totals 14 residues. CDR3 protein: CAIRTESGANVLTF. The CDR3 DNA reads TGTGCCATCAGGACAGAATCTGGGGCCAACGTCCTGACTTTC.

In its sample, this clonotype was seen a few times. The J gene is TRBJ1-4, the V gene TRBV30; D is ambiguous. CDR1 GTSNPN and CDR2 SVGIG come from the germline V gene (reference sequence). There are 11 residues in the CDR3. The V and J ends lost 0 bases and 8 bases respectively, with 4 bases between them. This CDR3 reads CAWSVVEKLFF. The CDR3 region has the DNA TGTGCCTGGAGTGTAGTCGAAAAACTGTTTTTT. The full variable domain, completed using reference TRBV30 and TRBJ1-4, is SQTIHQWPATLVQPVGSPLSLECTVEGTSNPNLYWYRQAAGRGLQLLFYSVGIGQISSEVPQNLSASRPQDRQFILSSKKLLLSDSGFYLCAWSVVEKLFFGSGTQLSVL.

This clonotype was counted ten times or more. The CDR3 is CASSPVAYNEQFF. As DNA, the CDR3 is TGTGCCAGTTCCCCGGTGGCCTACAATGAGCAGTTCTTC. The rearrangement links TRBV18 to TRBJ2-1; D ambiguous. CDR3 size: 13 residues. In germline, CDR1 is KGHSH, CDR2 LQKENI. The ends were cut back, 9 bases at V and 2 bases at J, with 11 bases in the middle.

This clonotype was counted at least ten times. The chain employs TRBV5-1 and TRBJ2-1, with 8 bases fitting TRBD2. Germline assignment: CDR1 SGHRS and CDR2 YFSETQ. Trimming at V came to 4 bases and at J to 2 bases, leaving 14 bases not matched to a gene. This CDR3 region has 18 residues. CDR3 in DNA: TGCGCCAGCAGCGTGGCCGGCATAGCGGGACGAACCTACAATGAGCAGTTCTTC. Translated: CASSVAGIAGRTYNEQFF.

This chain connects TRBV27 to TRBJ2-2; D tentatively reads TRBD1 or TRBD2 (5 bases each). Germline V lookup: CDR1 MNHEY, CDR2 SMNVEV (reference sequence). Trimming shortened V by 7 bases and J by 4 bases, and 7 bases separated the two germline ends. The CDR3 sequence is 12 residues long. This CDR3 reads CASTGPTGELFF. The CDR3 coding sequence is TGTGCCAGCACGGGACCCACCGGGGAGCTGTTTTTT.

This clonotype has just a few counts. The chain links TRBV10-2 to TRBJ1-5, with D maybe TRBD1 (5 bases). Trimming pared 2 bases from V and 5 bases from J, leaving 19 bases between. This CDR3 spans 17 amino acids. Looked up from germline, CDR1 is WSHSY and CDR2 is SAAADI. CDR3 nucleotide sequence: TGCGCCAGCAGTGAGCCGACCACCGACAGAGTAGATCAGCCCCAGCATTTT. Translation gives CASSEPTTDRVDQPQHF.

This clonotype occurred many times. The J gene is TRBJ2-7, the V gene TRBV7-8, with 9 bases that match TRBD1. This CDR3 is 13 amino acids long. Germline V gene lookup returns CDR1 SGHVS and CDR2 FQNEAQ. V dropped 5 bases and J dropped 5; count of bases not matched to a gene: 4. CDR3 nucleotides: TGTGCCAGCAGCCGGGACAGGGCCCACGAGCAGTACTTC. Residues: CASSRDRAHEQYF.

J is TRBJ2-7 and V is TRBV6-2 or TRBV6-3; D unclear. The ends were cut back, 2 bases at V and 7 bases at J, with 15 bases in the middle. Germline CDR1 is MNHEY and CDR2 is SVGEGT. The CDR3 totals 14 residues. The CDR3 protein is CASSYVRPMGEQYF. The CDR3 bases are TGTGCCAGCAGTTACGTCAGGCCCATGGGAGAGCAGTACTTC.

The rearrangement links TRBV6-1 to TRBJ2-5; 12 nucleotides agree with TRBD2. The CDR3 sequence is 16 residues long. The V segment lost 7 bases and the J segment 4 bases; nucleotides outside the gene matches: 10. The germline gives CDR1 MNHNS, CDR2 SASEGT. This CDR3 is CASNPGTSGWGETQYF. The CDR3 DNA reads as TGTGCCAGCAACCCCGGGACTAGCGGGTGGGGAGAGACCCAGTACTTC.

There are many counts of this clonotype. V and J are TRBV27 and TRBJ2-3, with unresolved D. Germline-derived CDR1 and CDR2 are MNHEY and SMNVEV (reference sequence). The CDR3 spans 17 residues. With 2 bases removed from V and 2 bases from J, the gap between germline ends came to 17 bases. CDR3 DNA: TGTGCCAGCAGTTTACGCCCTTTCTTCGAGACCACAGATACGCAGTATTTT. Translation gives CASSLRPFFETTDTQYF.

This sequence joins TRBV28 and TRBJ2-7; the match to TRBD2 covers 8 bases. The CDR3 consists of 15 residues. CDR1 and CDR2 from the germline V gene are MDHEN and SYDVKM. V trimming: 3 bases; J trimming: 4 bases; junction bases outside the gene matches: 8. The CDR3 reads CASSLSGLELYEQYF. The CDR3 coding sequence is TGTGCCAGCAGTTTGTCGGGACTAGAGCTTTACGAGCAGTACTTC.

This chain joins TRBV9 and TRBJ2-1, with 9 bases identical to TRBD1. From germline, CDR1 is SGDLS and CDR2 YYNGEE. The CDR3 consists of 14 residues. With V trimmed by 2 bases and J by 3 bases, 0 bases remained unmatched. This chain's CDR3 is CASSVGQGYNEQFF. CDR3 DNA sequence: TGTGCCAGCAGCGTGGGACAGGGCTACAATGAGCAGTTCTTC.

The V gene is TRBV14, the J gene TRBJ2-1, with D possibly being TRBD2 (6 bases). Germline CDR1 reads SGHDN; CDR2 reads FVKESK. With 4 bases removed from V and 2 bases from J, the gap between germline ends came to 18 bases. This CDR3 comprises 17 residues. The CDR3 bases are TGTGCCAGCAGCCTTCCGGCGGGGTCGGGGACCTACAATGAGCAGTTCTTC. Translated: CASSLPAGSGTYNEQFF.

On this clonotype itself: With a much larger clone just one base away, this may be a read error. The chain uses TRBV6-1 and TRBJ1-1, with a possible D match to TRBD1 (6 bases). Germline CDR1 MNHNS, CDR2 SASEGT. Trimming cost V 5 bases and J 6 bases, with 25 bases left between them. This CDR3 is built from 17 residues. The CDR3: CASSRPPGGGMFSEAFF. The CDR3 DNA is TGTGCCAGCAGTCGACCACCCGGGGGGGGCATGTTCTCTGAAGCTTTCTTT.

The V call is TRBV18, the J call TRBJ2-3; 9 nucleotides match TRBD2. Germline loops: CDR1 KGHSH, CDR2 LQKENI. V gave up 6 bases and J gave up 2 bases; unmatched junction bases: 9. The CDR3 length is 16 residues. The CDR3 sequence: CASSQQAGGSTDTQYF. CDR3 DNA sequence: TGTGCCAGCTCGCAACAAGCGGGAGGATCCACAGATACGCAGTATTTT.

A remark on this clonotype: This sequence may be a read error, since a much larger clone differs from it by one base. The rearrangement joins TRBV7-6 to TRBJ2-7; the D is unclear. The CDR3 contains 11 residues. The V gene's germline CDR1 is SGHVS and CDR2 FNYEAQ. Trimming took off 5 bases at V and 6 bases at J, with 8 bases between the two ends. CDR3 DNA sequence: TGTGCCAGCAGCCGAGACGCCGAGCAGTACTTC. It yields the protein CASSRDAEQYF.

Comments on this clonotype: This may arise from a read error, as a much more abundant clone is one base away. This chain joins TRBV12-3 or TRBV12-4 and TRBJ2-2; D is undetermined. Trimming removed 2 bases at V and 4 bases at J, with 17 bases between. This CDR3 has 17 residues. The CDR3 protein is CASSLRAGPAVTGELFF. The DNA of the CDR3 is TGTGCCAGCAGTTTACGGGCAGGACCTGCGGTCACCGGGGAGCTGTTTTTT.

This sequence joins TRBV7-9 and TRBJ2-7; no clear D. From germline, CDR1 is SEHNR and CDR2 FQNEAQ (reference sequence). The V and J ends lost 5 bases and 5 bases respectively, with 10 bases between them. The CDR3 totals 12 residues. The CDR3 loop is CASSPADDEQYF. CDR3 in DNA: TGTGCCAGCAGCCCCGCGGACGACGAGCAGTACTTC. Using reference TRBV7-9 and TRBJ2-7 for the parts outside the CDR3, the full variable domain is DTGVSQNPRHKITKRGQNVTFRCDPISEHNRLYWYRQTLGQGPEFLTYFQNEAQLEKSRLLSDRFSAERPKGSFSTLEIQRTEQGDSAMYLCASSPADDEQYFGPGTRLTVT.

This clonotype occurred a few times. This chain uses TRBV27 with TRBJ2-1, with 7 bases matching TRBD2. J gave up 5 bases and V 5 bases, and 6 bases lay outside the gene matches. Germline assignment: CDR1 MNHEY and CDR2 SMNVEV (reference sequence). This CDR3 contains 14 residues. The CDR3 sequence: CASSGDYSNNEQFF. Here the CDR3 DNA reads TGTGCCAGCAGTGGGGACTACTCAAACAATGAGCAGTTCTTC.

This clonotype was observed many times. The genes are TRBV27 and TRBJ2-7; maybe TRBD1 (5 bases). The CDR3 runs 15 residues. Germline CDR1 and CDR2: MNHEY and SMNVEV (reference sequence). Trimming stripped 0 bases from V and 1 base from J, with 10 bases between. The CDR3 DNA reads TGTGCCAGCAGTTTATCTTGGACACCTTCCTACGAGCAGTACTTC. It is translated as CASSLSWTPSYEQYF.

This clonotype was seen only a few times. The chain couples TRBV9 to TRBJ1-4; D remains unclear. Trimming left V 0 bases short and J 4 bases short, with 10 bases between. The germline gives CDR1 SGDLS, CDR2 YYNGEE. The CDR3 has 15 amino acids. CDR3 nucleotides: TGTGCCAGCAGCGTAGGAAACATCGATAATGAAAAACTGTTTTTT. Amino acid sequence: CASSVGNIDNEKLFF.

The chain employs TRBV5-1 and TRBJ2-1; 11 nucleotides match TRBD1. The germline CDR1 and CDR2 sequences are SGHRS and YFSETQ. This CDR3 spans 17 amino acids. The ends lost 0 bases at V and 7 bases at J; junction bases unmatched: 9. CDR3 amino acids: CASSLVPPGTGGNEQFF. The CDR3 DNA follows: TGCGCCAGCAGCTTGGTGCCCCCCGGGACAGGGGGGAATGAGCAGTTCTTC.

This rearrangement joins TRBV5-6 to TRBJ2-2; 9 nucleotides line up with TRBD1. In germline, CDR1 is SGHDT, CDR2 YYEEEE. The CDR3 has 16 residues. The trim removed 1 base at V and 5 bases at J, leaving 6 bases unmatched. In nucleotides, the CDR3 is TGTGCCAGCAGCTTGCAAGGGACAGGGCGGACCGGGGAGCTGTTTTTT. It encodes CASSLQGTGRTGELFF.

The chain links TRBV6-1 to TRBJ2-7, with 8 bases aligning to TRBD1. Germline V gene data show CDR1 as MNHNS and CDR2 as SASEGT. Unmatched junction bases numbered 3, after V lost 3 bases and J lost 5 bases. This CDR3 is built from 13 residues. The CDR3 DNA is TGTGCCAGCAGTGACAGGGGGCTCGACGAGCAGTACTTC. Translating it yields CASSDRGLDEQYF.

This clonotype was seen only a few times. The rearrangement uses TRBV27 and TRBJ2-1; the match to TRBD2 covers 10 bases. The trim removed 6 bases at V and 9 bases at J, leaving 8 bases unmatched. CDR1 and CDR2 from the germline V gene are MNHEY and SMNVEV (reference sequence). The CDR3 runs to 14 residues. The CDR3 region is CASSRRLAGGEQFF. The CDR3 coding sequence is TGTGCCAGCAGCCGGCGACTAGCGGGTGGTGAGCAGTTCTTC.